These 9 T cell receptor beta chains share one sample of origin, sequenced in a study of T cells in Graves' hyperthyroidism and ophthalmopathy. From RNA transcripts, TCR beta CDR3 regions were amplified. A set of HTBI primers served as the primers for a first-round RT-PCR of the TCR CDR3. In TCRdb, the multiplex PCR reads were re-called with MiXCR into one record per CDR3 protein. The table lists 500,000 to 600,000 distinct CDR3 sequences, about 45% of them singletons. Sequenced input: peripheral blood or thyroid tissue (not recorded which). These receptors were collected from a woman aged 18 to 35 with Graves' hyperthyroidism.

This clonotype was observed many times. V usage is TRBV20-1 and J usage is TRBJ2-1; the D is unclear. Germline V gene sequence: CDR1 DFQATT, CDR2 SNEGSKA (reference sequence). CDR3 length: 10 residues. Between the trimmed V and J ends, which lost 1 base and 6 bases, there was a span of 1 base. This CDR3 is CSARANEQFF. The CDR3 region has the DNA TGCAGTGCTAGAGCCAATGAGCAGTTCTTC.

This clonotype was seen repeatedly, ten times or more. This chain connects TRBV6-5 to TRBJ2-7; D gene uncertain. Trimming stripped 1 base from V and 6 bases from J, with 10 bases between. Per germline, CDR1 MNHEY and CDR2 SVGAGI. The CDR3 totals 13 residues. The CDR3, as DNA: TGTGCCAGCAGTTACTATCTCGGTGGCGAGCAGTACTTC. Translated, it gives CASSYYLGGEQYF.

The chain has TRBV10-3 and TRBJ2-7, with D uncertain. V was trimmed by 5 bases and J by 5 bases, leaving 13 bases between them. Per the germline V gene, CDR1 is ENHRY and CDR2 is SYGVKD. This CDR3 comprises 13 residues. Here the CDR3 reads CAISLAGTHEQYF. The CDR3 DNA is TGTGCCATCAGTTTAGCAGGAACCCACGAGCAGTACTTC.

This clonotype was observed at least ten times. The chain recombines TRBV7-2 with TRBJ1-1; 10 bases line up with TRBD1. This CDR3 has 14 amino acids. Trimming took 4 bases from V and 11 from J; bases not matched to a gene: 10. Per the germline V gene, CDR1 is SGHTA and CDR2 is FQGNSA. The CDR3 loop is CASSWDRGYLAAFF. The DNA of the CDR3 is TGTGCCAGCAGCTGGGACAGGGGTTACTTAGCGGCTTTCTTT.

The chain has TRBV20-1 and TRBJ1-2, with D hard to call. Per the germline V gene, CDR1 is DFQATT and CDR2 is SNEGSKA (reference sequence). The V end was cut by 6 bases, the J end by 1 base, with 18 bases between. The CDR3 length is 15 residues. CDR3 protein: CSASLSALRNYGYTF. CDR3 DNA sequence: TGCAGTGCCAGCCTCAGCGCACTTCGTAACTATGGCTACACCTTC.

In regard to this clonotype: At one end the junction does not follow the germline gene, possibly because of a read error. V is TRBV2 and J is TRBJ1-6; TRBD1 is a possible D gene (5 bases). This CDR3 is built from 16 residues. Germline CDR1 SNHLY, CDR2 FYNNEI. The CDR3 DNA reads as TGTGCCTGCAGCGCCCGTGGGCAGGGCCGCAATTCACCCCTCCACTTT. Translation gives CACSARGQGRNSPLHF. Together with reference TRBV2 and TRBJ1-6, the CDR3 gives the full variable domain: EPEVTQTPSHQVTQMGQEVILRCVPISNHLYFYWYRQILGQKVEFLVSFYNNEISEKSEIFDDQFSVERPDGSNFTLKIRSTKLEDSAMYFCACSARGQGRNSPLHFGNGTRLTVT.

This clonotype was seen ten or more times. V gene TRBV20-1 combines with J gene TRBJ1-1; no clear D gene. Germline V CDR1 and CDR2: DFQATT, SNEGSKA (reference sequence). Trimming took 1 base from V and 5 from J, leaving 2 bases between them. This CDR3 has 10 amino acids. CDR3 nucleotide sequence: TGCAGTGCTAGAGGGACTGAAGCTTTCTTT. It translates to CSARGTEAFF.

CDR3 in DNA: TGTGCCACCAGTGATTTGAGACGGGAGGGCCAAGGGGAGCTGTTTTTT. Its translation is CATSDLRREGQGELFF. The chain employs TRBV24-1 and TRBJ2-2; 8 bases match TRBD2. CDR1 and CDR2 (germline): KGHDR, SFDVKD. The CDR3 runs to 16 residues. V shed 0 bases and J 8 bases; nucleotides not matched to a gene: 7.

The chain joins TRBV29-1 to TRBJ2-6, with TRBD1 as a possible D gene (6 bases). Trimming left V 7 bases short and J 2 bases short, with 15 bases between. Per germline, CDR1 SQVTM and CDR2 ANQGSEA. The CDR3 covers 15 residues. The CDR3 here is CSGYGGSAGANVLTF. The CDR3 bases are TGCAGCGGCTATGGGGGCTCGGCTGGGGCCAACGTCCTGACTTTC.